These 20 T cell receptor beta chains originate from one sample sequenced in a study of metastatic and nonmetastatic thyroid tumors. Thyroid surgery took place with no prior treatment in any patient. MiXCR re-clonotyped the PCR reads for TCRdb. The sample records about 36,000 clones, about a fifth being singletons. The material sequenced was blood. The origin of the receptors is a female donor with papillary thyroid cancer or a benign thyroid nodule (not recorded which). Some clones in this sample may be carry-over from other donors' samples.

V usage is TRBV30 and J usage is TRBJ1-1; D gene uncertain. V was pared by 0 bases and J by 7 bases, with 12 bases between. The CDR3 runs to 13 residues. Germline V gene lookup returns CDR1 GTSNPN and CDR2 SVGIG (reference sequence). In DNA, the CDR3 is TGTGCCTGGAGTGTCGCCGATCGGAGTGAAGCTTTCTTT. Its translation: CAWSVADRSEAFF.

By sample fraction, this clone is medium-sized. The chain combines TRBV6-2 or TRBV6-3 with TRBJ1-2, with 10 positions matching TRBD1. The CDR3 length is 15 residues. Germline CDR1 MNHEY, CDR2 SVGEGT. The trim removed 8 bases at V and 4 bases at J, leaving 10 bases unmatched. The CDR3, as DNA: TGTGCCAGCCTCCTATCCCGGACAGGGGGCTATGGCTACACCTTC. Translated, it gives CASLLSRTGGYGYTF.

In the case of this clone: It may be a read error: a sequence one base away is much more abundant. Other DNA variants within this sample encode the same CDR3. The J gene is TRBJ2-5, the V gene TRBV5-6; possible D gene TRBD1, 5 bases. There are 14 residues in the CDR3. The germline CDR1 and CDR2 sequences are SGHDT and YYEEEE. The CDR3 sequence: CASSADRRQETQYF. CDR3 coding DNA: TGTGCCAGCAGCGCCGACAGAAGACAAGAGACACAGTACTTC. Supplemented by reference TRBV5-6 and TRBJ2-5, the full variable domain reads DAGVTQSPTHLIKTRGQQVTLRCSPKSGHDTVSWYQQALGQGPQFIFQYYEEEERQRGNFPDRFSGHQFPNYSSELNVNALLLGDSALYLCASSADRRQETQYFGPGTRLLVL.

The DNA of the CDR3 is TGTGCCAGCAGTCGCCCGGGACCTTCCCCCTTAAACTATGGCTACACCTTC. It translates to CASSRPGPSPLNYGYTF. The chain couples TRBV6-2 or TRBV6-3 to TRBJ1-2, with TRBD1 as a possible D gene (5 bases). V dropped 5 bases and J dropped 2 bases, with 21 bases sitting between them. This CDR3 contains 17 residues. Germline V lookup: CDR1 MNHEY, CDR2 SVGEGT.

With respect to this clone: In this CDR3 the conserved last residue, phenylalanine or tryptophan, is missing, so a read error is likely. The CDR3 sequence: CASSHIVNTEAFS. The CDR3 coding sequence is TGTGCCAGCAGTCATATAGTGAACACTGAAGCTTTCTCT. The V and J genes are TRBV12-3 or TRBV12-4 and TRBJ1-1; D is undetermined. The V end lost 5 bases, the J end lost 0 bases, and 7 bases lay between the germline ends. This CDR3 contains 13 residues.

In this sample, this clone is medium-sized. V usage is TRBV20-1 and J usage is TRBJ2-3; 7 bases agree with TRBD2. There are 14 residues in the CDR3. Trimming at V came to 4 bases and at J to 4 bases, leaving 8 bases not matched to a gene. Germline loops: CDR1 DFQATT, CDR2 SNEGSKA (reference sequence). CDR3 sequence reads: CSATSGNEADTQYF. DNA for the CDR3: TGCAGTGCTACCAGCGGGAATGAGGCAGATACGCAGTATTTT.

This sequence joins TRBV9 and TRBJ2-1; 7 bases agree with TRBD2. The germline CDR1 and CDR2 sequences are SGDLS and YYNGEE. The CDR3 covers 16 residues. The ends lost 0 bases at V and 7 bases at J; junction bases unmatched: 10. The CDR3 is CASSVEIGGRINEQFF. The CDR3 coding sequence is TGTGCCAGCAGCGTAGAGATCGGCGGGAGAATAAATGAGCAGTTCTTC. The full variable domain, with the rest looked up from reference TRBV9 and TRBJ2-1, is DSGVTQTPKHLITATGQRVTLRCSPRSGDLSVYWYQQSLDQGLQFLIQYYNGEERAKGNILERFSAQQFPDLHSELNLSSLELGDSALYFCASSVEIGGRINEQFFGPGTRLTVL.

The chain is built from TRBV20-1 and TRBJ1-2; 11 positions agree with TRBD1. Germline CDR1 is DFQATT and CDR2 is SNEGSKA (reference sequence). The CDR3 contains 16 residues. V lost 3 bases to trimming and J lost 9 bases; unmatched junction nucleotides: 15. CDR3 region: CSARALIGTGGRSYTF. The CDR3 DNA reads as TGCAGTGCTAGGGCACTTATCGGGACAGGGGGAAGGAGCTACACCTTC.

This clone was counted a few times. With a much larger clone just one base away, this may be a read error. The V gene is TRBV5-5, the J gene TRBJ1-1; possibly TRBD1 for D (6 bases). V was pared by 1 base and J by 4 bases, with 14 bases between. Looked up from germline, CDR1 is SGHKS and CDR2 is YYEKEE (reference sequence). The CDR3 is 15 residues long. The CDR3 loop reads CASSLYGGQVTEAFF. The CDR3, as DNA: TGTGCCAGCAGCTTGTATGGGGGGCAAGTCACTGAAGCTTTCTTT.

Comments on this clone: An end of the junction differs from the germline gene, which may be a read error. The rearrangement joins TRBV2 to TRBJ2-7; D remains ambiguous. In germline, CDR1 is SNHLY, CDR2 FYNNEI. The CDR3 consists of 14 residues. The CDR3 region is CASVMGKHSYEQCF. As DNA, the CDR3 is TGTGCCAGCGTGATGGGAAAGCACTCCTACGAGCAGTGCTTC. Full variable domain (missing parts from reference TRBV2 and TRBJ2-7): EPEVTQTPSHQVTQMGQEVILRCVPISNHLYFYWYRQILGQKVEFLVSFYNNEISEKSEIFDDQFSVERPDGSNFTLKIRSTKLEDSAMYFCASVMGKHSYEQCFGPGTRLTVT.

This clone was counted at least ten times. The chain combines TRBV18 with TRBJ2-5, with D possibly matching TRBD1 (6 bases). The CDR3 sequence is 17 residues long. In germline, CDR1 is KGHSH, CDR2 LQKENI. V lost 3 bases to trimming and J lost 4 bases, with 21 bases between them. Written as DNA, the CDR3 is TGTGCCAGCTCACCGCCCCGGGGCAGGGGATTCGGAGAGACCCAGTACTTC. It encodes CASSPPRGRGFGETQYF.

This clone was detected many times. V is TRBV19 and J is TRBJ2-5, with TRBD2 as a possible D gene (5 bases). The CDR3 consists of 14 residues. Germline V gene lookup returns CDR1 LNHDA and CDR2 SQIVND (reference sequence). With 6 bases removed from V and 2 bases from J, the gap between germline ends came to 13 bases. The CDR3 nucleotides read TGTGCCAGTAGGGACGGGCCGGGACAAGAGACCCAGTACTTC. The encoded protein is CASRDGPGQETQYF.

This clone was recorded at least ten times. The chain carries TRBV20-1 and TRBJ2-7; 10 positions match TRBD2. The CDR3 length is 15 residues. V shed 6 bases, J shed 0 bases, and the junction held 8 bases outside the gene matches. Germline V CDR1 and CDR2: DFQATT, SNEGSKA (reference sequence). CDR3 sequence (DNA): TGCAGTGCCGTCTCTAGCGGGAGAAGCTCCTACGAGCAGTACTTC. Translating it yields CSAVSSGRSSYEQYF.

This clone was counted many times. The chain couples TRBV3-1 to TRBJ2-7; unclear D gene. This CDR3 comprises 12 residues. The germline V gene has CDR1 LGHDT and CDR2 YNNKEL (reference sequence). Trimming left V 4 bases short and J 4 bases short, with 8 bases between. This CDR3 is CASSLVNYEQYF. As DNA, the CDR3 is TGTGCCAGCAGCCTTGTAAATTACGAGCAGTACTTC.

The table lists this clone with a few counts. V and J are TRBV24-1 and TRBJ2-1; 8 bases match TRBD2. The ends lost 4 bases at V and 4 bases at J; junction bases unmatched: 5. Per germline, CDR1 KGHDR and CDR2 SFDVKD. This CDR3 spans 15 amino acids. The CDR3 nucleotides are TGTGCCACCAGTGACATAGCGGGGAAGTACAATGAGCAGTTCTTC. Residues: CATSDIAGKYNEQFF.

This clone qualifies as medium-sized. The V and J genes are TRBV19 and TRBJ1-6, with unresolved D. With 1 base removed from V and 6 bases from J, the gap between germline ends came to 7 bases. The germline V gene encodes CDR1 LNHDA and CDR2 SQIVND (reference sequence). The CDR3 extends over 14 amino acids. In nucleotides, the CDR3 is TGTGCCAGTAGTATAGGACACAGTAATTCACCCCTCCACTTT. Its translation: CASSIGHSNSPLHF. Supplemented by reference TRBV19 and TRBJ1-6, the full variable domain reads DGGITQSPKYLFRKEGQNVTLSCEQNLNHDAMYWYRQDPGQGLRLIYYSQIVNDFQKGDIAEGYSVSREKKESFPLTVTSAQKNPTAFYLCASSIGHSNSPLHFGNGTRLTVT.

This clone was detected many times. The V and J genes are TRBV5-6 and TRBJ2-3; tentative D call: TRBD1 (6 bases). The CDR3 sequence is 14 residues long. CDR1 SGHDT and CDR2 YYEEEE come from the germline V gene. Trimming stripped 7 bases from V and 1 base from J, with 13 bases between. The DNA of the CDR3 is TGTGCCAGCCGTAGGGCAGGGGGCACAGATACGCAGTATTTT. Protein: CASRRAGGTDTQYF.

The chain recombines TRBV3-1 with TRBJ2-3; no clear D. The germline V gene has CDR1 LGHDT and CDR2 YNNKEL (reference sequence). The V and J ends lost 1 base and 0 bases respectively, with 5 bases between them. The CDR3 spans 14 residues. CDR3: CASSQGLSTDTQYF. CDR3 nucleotide sequence: TGTGCCAGCAGCCAAGGCCTTAGCACAGATACGCAGTATTTT.

This chain joins TRBV19 and TRBJ2-1; possibly TRBD1 or TRBD2 for D (5 bases each). This CDR3 spans 15 amino acids. Trimming left V 11 bases short and J 0 bases short, with 17 bases between. Germline V gene data show CDR1 as LNHDA and CDR2 as SQIVND (reference sequence). The CDR3 sequence is CASRGVSSSYNEQFF. CDR3 bases: TGTGCCTCCCGAGGGGTGTCAAGCTCCTACAATGAGCAGTTCTTC.

This clone was detected a few times. This may be a read error, as it is one base from a much larger clone. V gene TRBV29-1 combines with J gene TRBJ2-5; a weak D match, TRBD1 (6 bases). The germline V and J ends were trimmed by 3 bases and 6 bases, with 8 bases remaining between them. The CDR3 contains 11 residues. Germline CDR1 and CDR2: SQVTM and ANQGSEA. CDR3: CSVDWGQTQYF. The CDR3 bases are TGCAGCGTTGATTGGGGGCAGACCCAGTACTTC. Variable domain in full (rest from reference TRBV29-1 and TRBJ2-5): SAVISQKPSRDICQRGTSLTIQCQVDSQVTMMFWYRQQPGQSLTLIATANQGSEATYESGFVIDKFPISRPNLTFSTLTVSNMSPEDSSIYLCSVDWGQTQYFGPGTRLLVL.